This TCR beta chain was obtained from a study of T cells in Graves' hyperthyroidism and ophthalmopathy. TCR beta CDR3 regions were amplified from RNA. In the first-round RT-PCR of the TCR CDR3, the HTBI primer set was used. TCRdb processed the multiplex PCR reads anew with MiXCR; each CDR3 protein has one entry. The sample has nearly 750,000 distinct CDR3 sequences, 35% seen once. The V end was cut by 7 bases, the J end by 5 bases, with 18 bases between. CDR3 size: 14 residues. CDR1 and CDR2 from the germline V gene are SGHVS and FQNEAQ. The chain recombines TRBV7-8 with TRBJ2-7; maybe TRBD2 (7 bases). The specimen was blood. The clonotype originates from a woman aged 40 to 49 with Graves' hyperthyroidism. DNA of the CDR3: TGTGCCAGCAACCAAGGTCCGGGGGGCCACGAGCAGTACTTC. Translated: CASNQGPGGHEQYF. The full variable domain, its missing parts supplied by reference TRBV7-8 and TRBJ2-7, is GAGVSQSPRYKVAKRGQDVALRCDPISGHVSLFWYQQALGQGPEFLTYFQNEAQLDKSGLPSDRFFAERPEGSVSTLKIQRTQQEDSAVYLCASNQGPGGHEQYFGPGTRLTVT.